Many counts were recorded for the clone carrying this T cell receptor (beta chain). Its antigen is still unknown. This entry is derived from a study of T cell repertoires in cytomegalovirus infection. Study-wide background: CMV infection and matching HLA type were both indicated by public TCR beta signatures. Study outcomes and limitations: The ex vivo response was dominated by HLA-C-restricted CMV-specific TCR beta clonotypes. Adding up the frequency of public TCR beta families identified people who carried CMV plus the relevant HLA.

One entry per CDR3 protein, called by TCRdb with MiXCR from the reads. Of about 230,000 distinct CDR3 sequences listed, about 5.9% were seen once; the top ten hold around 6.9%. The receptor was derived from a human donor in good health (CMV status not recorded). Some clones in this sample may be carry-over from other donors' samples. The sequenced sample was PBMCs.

The chain's CDR3 is CASSLQGAMAEAFF. Here the CDR3 DNA reads TGTGCCAGCAGCTTACAGGGGGCGATGGCTGAAGCTTTCTTT. The rearrangement links TRBV7-2 to TRBJ1-1; 8 nucleotides match TRBD1. This CDR3 is 14 amino acids long. With V trimmed by 2 bases and J by 6 bases, 5 bases remained unmatched. From germline, CDR1 is SGHTA and CDR2 FQGNSA.